These 9 T cell receptor beta chains were sequenced from one sample in a study of T cell responses to AZD1222 COVID-19 vaccine. Profiling relied on immunoSEQ multiplex PCR, and the TCRdb table lists in-frame clones only, not all of them. The sample has 130,000 to 150,000 clones, 88% seen once. Sequences were derived from peripheral blood, sampled on day 0 of AZD1222 vaccination. Every receptor here comes from an adult in good health.

This chain uses TRBV5-1 with TRBJ2-7; 10 bases are a match to TRBD1. The V gene's germline CDR1 is SGHRS and CDR2 YFSETQ. J gave up 3 bases and V 5 bases, and 5 bases lay outside the gene matches. This CDR3 comprises 14 residues. This CDR3 reads CASREGQGYYEQYF. CDR3 nucleotide sequence: TGCGCCAGCAGGGAGGGACAGGGGTACTACGAGCAGTACTTC.

The genes are TRBV19 and TRBJ1-2; D unclear. This CDR3 region has 14 residues. Germline CDR1 is LNHDA and CDR2 is SQIVND (reference sequence). Trimming shortened V by 3 bases and J by 0 bases, and 8 bases separated the two germline ends. As DNA, the CDR3 is TGTGCCAGTAGTATGTCTCTTTCTAACTATGGCTACACCTTC. This translates into CASSMSLSNYGYTF. The whole variable domain, remainder taken from reference TRBV19 and TRBJ1-2, is DGGITQSPKYLFRKEGQNVTLSCEQNLNHDAMYWYRQDPGQGLRLIYYSQIVNDFQKGDIAEGYSVSREKKESFPLTVTSAQKNPTAFYLCASSMSLSNYGYTFGSGTRLTVV.

This chain connects TRBV3-1 (or the pseudogene TRBV3-2) to TRBJ2-5; D tentatively reads TRBD1 or TRBD2 (6 bases each). CDR3 length: 14 amino acids. Germline V gene data show CDR1 as LGHDT and CDR2 as YNNKEL (reference sequence). Between the trimmed V and J ends, which lost 4 bases and 5 bases, there was a span of 14 bases. The CDR3 DNA is TGTGCCAGCAGCCCGAGGGGGGCGGGGGAGACCCAGTACTTC. Translated, it gives CASSPRGAGETQYF.

The V and J genes are TRBV27 and TRBJ2-1, with 10 bases lining up with TRBD2. This CDR3 contains 19 residues. Unmatched junction bases numbered 18, after V lost 10 bases and J lost 0 bases. CDR1 is MNHEY and CDR2 is SMNVEV in the germline V gene (reference sequence). The CDR3: CAIRRGGLAASSSYNEQFF. The CDR3 coding sequence is TGTGCCATCCGACGTGGCGGACTAGCGGCTTCAAGCTCCTACAATGAGCAGTTCTTC.

This chain uses TRBV12-3 or TRBV12-4 with TRBJ1-5; unclear D gene. V was trimmed by 6 bases and J by 0 bases, leaving 3 bases between them. The CDR3 spans 12 residues. CDR3 nucleotide sequence: TGTGCCAGCAGCGATAGCAATCAGCCCCAGCATTTT. The encoded protein is CASSDSNQPQHF.

This chain connects TRBV28 to TRBJ1-1; TRBD1 aligns across 8 bases. J lost 2 bases, V lost 6 bases, and 8 bases had no gene match. The CDR3 runs 15 residues. Per the germline V gene, CDR1 is MDHEN and CDR2 is SYDVKM. CDR3 sequence reads: CASRPGTGRNTEAFF. CDR3 in DNA: TGTGCCAGCAGGCCTGGGACAGGCCGAAACACTGAAGCTTTCTTT.

The gene calls are TRBV6-4 and TRBJ1-2; D may be TRBD1 (5 bases). V gave up 3 bases and J gave up 4 bases, with 15 bases separating them. From germline, CDR1 is MRHNA and CDR2 SNTAGT. There are 15 residues in the CDR3. The CDR3 loop is CASSEREDTGYGYTF. The CDR3 DNA reads TGTGCCAGCAGTGAAAGGGAGGACACCGGCTATGGCTACACCTTC.

This clone was observed a single time. This chain links TRBV3-1 (or the pseudogene TRBV3-2) with TRBJ2-3, with D hard to call. Trimming left V 2 bases short and J 6 bases short, with 15 bases between. This CDR3 spans 15 amino acids. Germline V CDR1 and CDR2: LGHDT, YNNKEL (reference sequence). For the CDR3, the DNA is TGTGCCAGCAGCCAAATGAACCTGCGACTCGATACGCAGTATTTT. It specifies CASSQMNLRLDTQYF.

The rearrangement uses TRBV5-8 and TRBJ1-1, with 7 bases fitting TRBD1. The CDR3 covers 17 residues. CDR1 SGHTS and CDR2 YDEGEE come from the germline V gene. The junction had 20 bases not matched to a gene; V was cut back by 4 bases and J by 8 bases. CDR3 sequence (DNA): TGTGCCAGCAGCCGTTACCCCCCAGGGGGGAGGCTCATGGAAGCTTTCTTT. Translating it yields CASSRYPPGGRLMEAFF.